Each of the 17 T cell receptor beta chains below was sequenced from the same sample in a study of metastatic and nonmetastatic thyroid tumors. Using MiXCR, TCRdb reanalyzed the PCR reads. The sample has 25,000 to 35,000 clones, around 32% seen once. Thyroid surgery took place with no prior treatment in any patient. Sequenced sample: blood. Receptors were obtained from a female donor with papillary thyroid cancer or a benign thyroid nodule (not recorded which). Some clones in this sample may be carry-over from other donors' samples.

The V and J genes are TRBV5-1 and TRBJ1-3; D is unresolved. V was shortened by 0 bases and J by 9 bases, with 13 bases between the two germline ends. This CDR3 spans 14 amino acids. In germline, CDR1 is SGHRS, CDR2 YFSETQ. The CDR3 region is CASSLAGRIGTIYF. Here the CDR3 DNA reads TGCGCCAGCAGCTTGGCCGGCAGGATCGGCACCATATATTTT.

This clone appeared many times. The CDR3 protein is CASSFGQGGVQPQHF. The CDR3 DNA sequence: TGTGCCAGCAGCTTCGGACAGGGCGGAGTTCAGCCCCAGCATTTT. This sequence joins TRBV7-2 and TRBJ1-5, with 8 positions matching TRBD1. Germline CDR1 and CDR2: SGHTA and FQGNSA. V lost 3 bases to trimming and J lost 6 bases; unmatched junction nucleotides: 7. The CDR3 is 15 amino acids.

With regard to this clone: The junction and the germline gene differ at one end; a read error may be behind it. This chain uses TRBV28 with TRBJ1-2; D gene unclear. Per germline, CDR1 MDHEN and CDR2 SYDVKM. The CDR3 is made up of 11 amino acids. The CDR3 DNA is TGTGCCAGCAGTTTACGTTATGGCTGCACCTTC. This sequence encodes CASSLRYGCTF.

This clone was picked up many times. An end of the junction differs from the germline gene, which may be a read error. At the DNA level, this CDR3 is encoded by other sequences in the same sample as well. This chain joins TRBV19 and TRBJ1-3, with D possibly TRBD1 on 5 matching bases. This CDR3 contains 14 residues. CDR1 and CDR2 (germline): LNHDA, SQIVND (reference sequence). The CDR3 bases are TGTGCCAGTAGTATGGGGGTGGGTGGAAACACCATATACTTT. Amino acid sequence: CASSMGVGGNTIYF.

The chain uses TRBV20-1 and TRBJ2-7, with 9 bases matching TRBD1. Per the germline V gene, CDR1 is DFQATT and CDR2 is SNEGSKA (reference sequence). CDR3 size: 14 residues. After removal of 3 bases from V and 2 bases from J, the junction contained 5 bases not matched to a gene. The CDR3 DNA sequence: TGCAGTGCTAGGGAGGGACAGGGTACCTACGAGCAGTACTTC. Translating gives CSAREGQGTYEQYF.

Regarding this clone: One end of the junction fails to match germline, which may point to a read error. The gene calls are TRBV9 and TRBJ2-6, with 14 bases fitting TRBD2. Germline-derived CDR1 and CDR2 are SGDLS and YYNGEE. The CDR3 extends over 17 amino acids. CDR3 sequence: CASSGLAGGSGDNVMTF. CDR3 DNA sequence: TGTGCCAGCAGCGGACTAGCGGGAGGGTCCGGGGACAACGTCATGACTTTC.

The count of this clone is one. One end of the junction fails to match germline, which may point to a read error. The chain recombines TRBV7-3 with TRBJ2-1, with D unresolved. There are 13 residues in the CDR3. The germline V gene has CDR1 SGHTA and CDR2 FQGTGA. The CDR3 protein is CASSLTVYNEQFF. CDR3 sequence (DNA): TGTGCCAGTAGCTTAACGGTTTACAATGAGCAGTTCTTC.

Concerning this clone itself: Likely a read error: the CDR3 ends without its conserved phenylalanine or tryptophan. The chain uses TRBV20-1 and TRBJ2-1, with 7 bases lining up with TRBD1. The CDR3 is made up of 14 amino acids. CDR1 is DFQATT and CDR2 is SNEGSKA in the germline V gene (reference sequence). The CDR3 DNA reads TGCCGTGCCCACCCGACAGGGTCGCACAATGAGCAGTTCTGC. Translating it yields CRAHPTGSHNEQFC.

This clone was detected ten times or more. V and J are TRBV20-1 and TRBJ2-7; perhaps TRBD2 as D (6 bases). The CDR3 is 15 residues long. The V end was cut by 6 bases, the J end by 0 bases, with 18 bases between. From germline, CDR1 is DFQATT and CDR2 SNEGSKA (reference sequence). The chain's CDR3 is CSALGLDGSSYEQYF. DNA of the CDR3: TGCAGTGCGTTGGGTCTCGACGGGAGCTCCTACGAGCAGTACTTC.

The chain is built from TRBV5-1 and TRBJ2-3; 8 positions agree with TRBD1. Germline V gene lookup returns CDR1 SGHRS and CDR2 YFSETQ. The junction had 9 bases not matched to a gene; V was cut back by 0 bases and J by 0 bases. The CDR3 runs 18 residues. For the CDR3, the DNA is TGCGCCAGCAGCTTGGGACAGGGGACTTTCGCTAGCACAGATACGCAGTATTTT. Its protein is CASSLGQGTFASTDTQYF.

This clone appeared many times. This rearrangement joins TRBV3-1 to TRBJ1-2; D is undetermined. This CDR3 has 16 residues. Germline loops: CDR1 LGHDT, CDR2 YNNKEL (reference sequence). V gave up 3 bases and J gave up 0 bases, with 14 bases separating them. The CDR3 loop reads CASSQAFRAPNYGYTF. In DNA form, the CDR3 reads TGTGCCAGCAGCCAGGCTTTCAGAGCTCCTAACTATGGCTACACCTTC. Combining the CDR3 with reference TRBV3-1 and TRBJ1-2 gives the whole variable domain DTAVSQTPKYLVTQMGNDKSIKCEQNLGHDTMYWYKQDSKKFLKIMFSYNNKELIINETVPNRFSPKSPDKAHLNLHINSLELGDSAVYFCASSQAFRAPNYGYTFGSGTRLTVV.

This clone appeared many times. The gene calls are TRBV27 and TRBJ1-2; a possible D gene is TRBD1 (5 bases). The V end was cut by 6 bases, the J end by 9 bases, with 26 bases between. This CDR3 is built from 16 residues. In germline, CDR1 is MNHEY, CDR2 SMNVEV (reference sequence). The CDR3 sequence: CASSTQHSGYGRRYTF. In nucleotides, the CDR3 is TGTGCCAGCAGCACCCAACATTCAGGGTACGGCCGGCGCTACACCTTC.

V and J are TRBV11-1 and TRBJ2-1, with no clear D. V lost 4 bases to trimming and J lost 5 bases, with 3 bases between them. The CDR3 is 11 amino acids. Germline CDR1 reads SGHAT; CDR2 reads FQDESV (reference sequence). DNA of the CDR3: TGTGCCAGCAGCTATAACAATGAGCAGTTCTTC. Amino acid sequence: CASSYNNEQFF.

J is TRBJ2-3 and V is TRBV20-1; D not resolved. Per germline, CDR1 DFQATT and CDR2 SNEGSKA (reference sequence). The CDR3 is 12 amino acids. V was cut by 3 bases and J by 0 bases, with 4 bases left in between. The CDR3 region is CSARGSTDTQYF. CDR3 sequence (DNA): TGCAGTGCTAGGGGCAGCACAGATACGCAGTATTTT.

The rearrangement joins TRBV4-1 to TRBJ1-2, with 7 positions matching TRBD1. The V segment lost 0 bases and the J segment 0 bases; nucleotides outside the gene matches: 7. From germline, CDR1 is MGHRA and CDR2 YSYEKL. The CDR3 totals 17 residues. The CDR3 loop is CASSQDGGDSANYGYTF. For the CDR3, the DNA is TGCGCCAGCAGCCAAGATGGCGGGGACAGCGCTAACTATGGCTACACCTTC.

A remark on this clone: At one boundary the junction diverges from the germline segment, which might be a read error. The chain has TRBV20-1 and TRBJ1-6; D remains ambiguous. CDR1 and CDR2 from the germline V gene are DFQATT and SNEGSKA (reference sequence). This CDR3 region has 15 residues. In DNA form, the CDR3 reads TGCAGTGCTAGTGGCTCGAGATCCTATAATTCACCCCTACACTTT. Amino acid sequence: CSASGSRSYNSPLHF.

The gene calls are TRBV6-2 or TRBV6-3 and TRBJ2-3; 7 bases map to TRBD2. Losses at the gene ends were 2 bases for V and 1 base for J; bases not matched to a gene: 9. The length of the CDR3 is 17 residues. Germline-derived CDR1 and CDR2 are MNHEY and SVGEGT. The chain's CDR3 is CASSYTHYRGGTDTQYF. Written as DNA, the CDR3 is TGTGCCAGCAGTTACACGCACTACCGGGGGGGCACAGATACGCAGTATTTT.